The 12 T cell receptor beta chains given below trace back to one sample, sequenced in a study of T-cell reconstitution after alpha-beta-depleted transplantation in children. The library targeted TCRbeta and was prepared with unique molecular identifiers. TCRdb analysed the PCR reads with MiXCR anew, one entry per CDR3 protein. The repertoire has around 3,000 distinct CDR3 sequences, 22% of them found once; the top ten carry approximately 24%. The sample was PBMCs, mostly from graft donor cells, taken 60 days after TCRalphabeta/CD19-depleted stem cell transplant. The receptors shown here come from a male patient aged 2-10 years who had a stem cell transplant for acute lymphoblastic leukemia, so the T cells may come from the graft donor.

The CDR3 DNA is TGTGCCAGCAGCCCGTCGAAAAGCGGGCGAGACGAGCAGTACTTC. Amino acids: CASSPSKSGRDEQYF. The V gene is TRBV13, the J gene TRBJ2-7; TRBD2 is a possible D gene (6 bases). This CDR3 is 15 amino acids long. The germline V gene has CDR1 PRHDT and CDR2 FYEKMQ (reference sequence). V was pared by 5 bases and J by 5 bases, with 19 bases between.

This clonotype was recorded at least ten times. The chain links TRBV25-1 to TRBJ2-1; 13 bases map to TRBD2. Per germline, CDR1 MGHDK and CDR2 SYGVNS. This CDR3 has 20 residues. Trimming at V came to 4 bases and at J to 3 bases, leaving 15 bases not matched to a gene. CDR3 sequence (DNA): TGTGCCAGCAGTGTAGGACTAGCGGGAGTGTATGTAAGAGGCTACAATGAGCAGTTCTTC. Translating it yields CASSVGLAGVYVRGYNEQFF.

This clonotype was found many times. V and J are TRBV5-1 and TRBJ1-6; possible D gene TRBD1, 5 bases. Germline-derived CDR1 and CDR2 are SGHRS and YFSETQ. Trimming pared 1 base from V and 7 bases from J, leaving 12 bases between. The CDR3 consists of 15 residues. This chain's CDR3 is CASSLTGPLNSPLHF. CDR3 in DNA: TGCGCCAGCAGCTTGACAGGCCCCCTGAATTCACCCCTCCACTTT.

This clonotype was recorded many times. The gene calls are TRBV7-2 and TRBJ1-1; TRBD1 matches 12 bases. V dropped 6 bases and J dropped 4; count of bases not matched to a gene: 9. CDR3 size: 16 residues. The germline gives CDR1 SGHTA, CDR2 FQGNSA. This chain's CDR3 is CASRTPGQGAPTEAFF. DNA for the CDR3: TGTGCCAGCAGGACTCCGGGACAGGGGGCGCCCACTGAAGCTTTCTTT.

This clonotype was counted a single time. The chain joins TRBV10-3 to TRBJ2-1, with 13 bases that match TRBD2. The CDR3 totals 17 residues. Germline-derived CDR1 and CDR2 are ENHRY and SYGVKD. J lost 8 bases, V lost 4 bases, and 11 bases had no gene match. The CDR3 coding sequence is TGTGCCATCAGTGGAGGGACTAGCGGGATTCTTTTAGATGAGCAGTTCTTC. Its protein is CAISGGTSGILLDEQFF.

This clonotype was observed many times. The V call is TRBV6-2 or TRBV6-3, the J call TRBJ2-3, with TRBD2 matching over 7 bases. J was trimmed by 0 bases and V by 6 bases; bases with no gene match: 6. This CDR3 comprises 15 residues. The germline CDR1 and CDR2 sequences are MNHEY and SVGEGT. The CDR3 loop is CASRNSGPSTDTQYF. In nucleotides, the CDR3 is TGTGCCAGCAGGAATAGCGGGCCTAGCACAGATACGCAGTATTTT.

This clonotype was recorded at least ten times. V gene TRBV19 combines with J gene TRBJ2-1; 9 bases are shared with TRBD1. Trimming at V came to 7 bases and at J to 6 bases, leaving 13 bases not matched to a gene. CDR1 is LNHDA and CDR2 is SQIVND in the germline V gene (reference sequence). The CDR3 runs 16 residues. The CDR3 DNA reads TGTGCCAGTACTAATACCGGGACAGGGAGAATCAATGAGCAGTTCTTC. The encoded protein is CASTNTGTGRINEQFF.

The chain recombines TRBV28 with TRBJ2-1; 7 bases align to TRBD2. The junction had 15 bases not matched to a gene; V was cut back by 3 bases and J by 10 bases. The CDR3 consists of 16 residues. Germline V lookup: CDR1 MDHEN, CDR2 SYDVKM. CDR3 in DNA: TGTGCCAGCAGTTTTGGAGGGACCTACCTCGGGGGGGAGCAGTTCTTC. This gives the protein CASSFGGTYLGGEQFF.

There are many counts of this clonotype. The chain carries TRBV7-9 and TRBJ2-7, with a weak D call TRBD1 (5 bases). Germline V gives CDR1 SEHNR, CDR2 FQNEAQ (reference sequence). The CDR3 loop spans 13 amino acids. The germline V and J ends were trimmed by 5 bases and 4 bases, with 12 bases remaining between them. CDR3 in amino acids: CASSTTEDYEQYF. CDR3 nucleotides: TGTGCCAGCAGCACGACAGAGGATTACGAGCAGTACTTC.

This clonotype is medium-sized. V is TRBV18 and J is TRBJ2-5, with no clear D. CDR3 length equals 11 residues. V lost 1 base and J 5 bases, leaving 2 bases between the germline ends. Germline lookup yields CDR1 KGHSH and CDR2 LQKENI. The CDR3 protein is CASSPQETQYF. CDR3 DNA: TGTGCCAGCTCACCACAGGAGACCCAGTACTTC.

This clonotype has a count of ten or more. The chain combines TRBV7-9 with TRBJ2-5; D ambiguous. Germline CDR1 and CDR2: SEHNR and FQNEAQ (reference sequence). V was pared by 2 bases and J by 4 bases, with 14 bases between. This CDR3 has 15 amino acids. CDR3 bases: TGTGCCAGCAGCTTAAGCTTGGGAACGGGAGAGACCCAGTACTTC. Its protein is CASSLSLGTGETQYF.

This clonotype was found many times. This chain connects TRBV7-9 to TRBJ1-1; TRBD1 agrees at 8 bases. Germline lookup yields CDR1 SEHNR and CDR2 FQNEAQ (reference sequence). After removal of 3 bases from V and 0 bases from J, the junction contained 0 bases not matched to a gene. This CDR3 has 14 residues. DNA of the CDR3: TGTGCCAGCAGCTTGACAGGGGTGAACACTGAAGCTTTCTTT. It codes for CASSLTGVNTEAFF.